This T cell receptor (beta chain) is drawn from a study of molecular identifiers for immune sequencing clone quantification. Naive CD8 T cells were sorted as CD8+CD4-CCR7+CD45RA+. This CDR3 comprises 13 residues. Per germline, CDR1 SGHRS and CDR2 YFSETQ. Between the trimmed V and J ends, which lost 3 bases and 7 bases, there was a span of 14 bases. Study conclusions and caveats: For highly expanded clones, sizes could be underestimated when identical TCR molecules share a barcode. Clones of above 20 RNA copies carried over 99% of effector molecules; in naive cells they carried under 1%.

Making the bulk TCR libraries relied on previously described methods and listed TCR primers. TCRdb reanalysed the PCR reads using MiXCR and keeps one entry per CDR3 protein. The sample lists about 640,000 distinct CDR3 sequences, just under 20% seen once, with around 0.9% in the top ten. This clonotype was seen repeatedly, ten times or more. Antigen unknown. The sequenced sample consisted of naive CD8+ T cells from blood, with Jurkat cell RNA spiked in. Subset meaning: FACS-sorted CD8+CD4-CCR7+CD45RA+ naive T cells. The J gene is TRBJ2-7, the V gene TRBV5-1, with D maybe TRBD2 (6 bases). The clonotype originates from a human donor in good health. Some libraries in this study had Jurkat cell RNA spiked in. The CDR3 nucleotides are TGCGCCAGCAGCTCCGGGACTGCAAGGGAGCAGTACTTC. Encoded protein: CASSSGTAREQYF.